This TCR beta chain was retrieved from a study of control samples from healthy donors and cancer patients. Germline assignment: CDR1 SNHLY and CDR2 FYNNEI. The CDR3 is 13 amino acids. Trimming stripped 0 bases from V and 6 bases from J, with 6 bases between. Sequencing used immunoSEQ multiplex PCR; TCRdb keeps in-frame clones, though not all of them. The sample records around 20,000 clones, approximately 85% being singletons. The J gene is TRBJ1-3, the V gene TRBV2; D gene uncertain. The clonotype comes from a man aged 55 to 69 with head and neck cancer. Sample: PBMCs. The CDR3, as DNA: TGTGCCAGCAGTGAAGCGCTTGAAAACACCATATATTTT. The encoded protein is CASSEALENTIYF.